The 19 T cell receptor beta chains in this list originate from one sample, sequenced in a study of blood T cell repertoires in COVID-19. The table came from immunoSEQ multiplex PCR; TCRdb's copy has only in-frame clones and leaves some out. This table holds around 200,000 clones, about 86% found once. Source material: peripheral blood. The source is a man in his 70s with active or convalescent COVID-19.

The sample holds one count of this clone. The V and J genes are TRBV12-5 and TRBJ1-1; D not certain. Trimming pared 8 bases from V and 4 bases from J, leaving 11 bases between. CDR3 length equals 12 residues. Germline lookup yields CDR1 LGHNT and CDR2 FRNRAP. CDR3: CASCLEGTEAFF. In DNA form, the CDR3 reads TGTGCTAGTTGCCTGGAGGGCACTGAAGCTTTCTTT.

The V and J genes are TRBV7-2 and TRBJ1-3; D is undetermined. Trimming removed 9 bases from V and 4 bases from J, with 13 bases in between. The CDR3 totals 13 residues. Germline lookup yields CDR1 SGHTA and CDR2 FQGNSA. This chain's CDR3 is CASTHNNGNTIYF. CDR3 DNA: TGTGCCAGTACTCATAATAACGGAAACACCATATATTTT.

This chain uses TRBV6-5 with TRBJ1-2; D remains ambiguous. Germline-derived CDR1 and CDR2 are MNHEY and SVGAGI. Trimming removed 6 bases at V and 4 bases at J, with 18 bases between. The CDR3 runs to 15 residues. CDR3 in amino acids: CASRPSSGSGYGYTF. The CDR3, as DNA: TGTGCCAGCAGGCCGTCGTCGGGGTCCGGCTATGGCTACACCTTC.

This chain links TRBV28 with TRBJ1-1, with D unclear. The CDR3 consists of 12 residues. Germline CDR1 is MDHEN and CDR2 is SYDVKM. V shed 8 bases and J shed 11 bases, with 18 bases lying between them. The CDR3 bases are TGTGCCAGCCAGCACGGAGGAGGTGGTGCTTTCTTT. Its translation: CASQHGGGGAFF.

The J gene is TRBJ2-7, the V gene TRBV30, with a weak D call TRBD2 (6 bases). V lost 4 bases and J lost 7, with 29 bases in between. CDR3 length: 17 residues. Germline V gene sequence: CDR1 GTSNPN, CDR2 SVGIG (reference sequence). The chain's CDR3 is CAWTSRGKVAFPVEQYF. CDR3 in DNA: TGTGCCTGGACGTCCCGGGGGAAGGTAGCTTTCCCGGTAGAGCAGTACTTC. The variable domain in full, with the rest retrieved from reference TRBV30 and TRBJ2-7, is SQTIHQWPATLVQPVGSPLSLECTVEGTSNPNLYWYRQAAGRGLQLLFYSVGIGQISSEVPQNLSASRPQDRQFILSSKKLLLSDSGFYLCAWTSRGKVAFPVEQYFGPGTRLTVT.

The DNA of the CDR3 is TGTGCCAGCAGCTTGGATTCACAGAACTATGGCTACACCTTC. Encoded protein: CASSLDSQNYGYTF. V is TRBV5-5 and J is TRBJ1-2; D gene uncertain. V gave up 0 bases and J gave up 2 bases, with 8 bases separating them. CDR1 and CDR2 (germline): SGHKS, YYEKEE (reference sequence). CDR3 size: 14 residues. Full variable domain (missing parts from reference TRBV5-5 and TRBJ1-2): DAGVTQSPTHLIKTRGQQVTLRCSPISGHKSVSWYQQVLGQGPQFIFQYYEKEERGRGNFPDRFSARQFPNYSSELNVNALLLGDSALYLCASSLDSQNYGYTFGSGTRLTVV.

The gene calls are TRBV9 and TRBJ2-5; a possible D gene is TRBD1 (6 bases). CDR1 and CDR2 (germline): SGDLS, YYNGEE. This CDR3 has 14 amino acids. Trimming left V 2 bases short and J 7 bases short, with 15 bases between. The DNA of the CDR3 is TGTGCCAGCAGCGTTTCAGGGGCTGGTGGGACCCAGTACTTC. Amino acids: CASSVSGAGGTQYF.

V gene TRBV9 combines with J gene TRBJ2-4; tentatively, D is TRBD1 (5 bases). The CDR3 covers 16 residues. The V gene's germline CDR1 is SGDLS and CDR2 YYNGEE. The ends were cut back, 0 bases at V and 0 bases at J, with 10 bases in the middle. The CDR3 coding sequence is TGTGCCAGCAGCGTAGGGGCAGGGTCAGCCAAAAACATTCAGTACTTC. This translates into CASSVGAGSAKNIQYF.

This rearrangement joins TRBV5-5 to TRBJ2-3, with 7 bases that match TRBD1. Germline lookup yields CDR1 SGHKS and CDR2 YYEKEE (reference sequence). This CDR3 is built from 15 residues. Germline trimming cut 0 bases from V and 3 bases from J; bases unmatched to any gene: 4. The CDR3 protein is CASSLGDRVTDTQYF. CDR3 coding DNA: TGTGCCAGCAGCTTGGGCGACAGGGTGACAGATACGCAGTATTTT.

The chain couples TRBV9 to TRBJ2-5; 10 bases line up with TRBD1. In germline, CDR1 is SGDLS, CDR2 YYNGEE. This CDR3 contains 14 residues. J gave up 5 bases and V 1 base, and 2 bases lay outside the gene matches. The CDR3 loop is CASSVRTGGETQYF. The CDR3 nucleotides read TGTGCCAGCAGCGTAAGGACAGGGGGGGAGACCCAGTACTTC. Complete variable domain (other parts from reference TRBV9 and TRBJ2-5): DSGVTQTPKHLITATGQRVTLRCSPRSGDLSVYWYQQSLDQGLQFLIQYYNGEERAKGNILERFSAQQFPDLHSELNLSSLELGDSALYFCASSVRTGGETQYFGPGTRLLVL.

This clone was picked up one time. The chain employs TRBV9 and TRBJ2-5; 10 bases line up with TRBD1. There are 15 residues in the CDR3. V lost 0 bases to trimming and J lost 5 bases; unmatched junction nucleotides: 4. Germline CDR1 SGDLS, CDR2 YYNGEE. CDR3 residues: CASSVVGQGLETQYF. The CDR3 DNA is TGTGCCAGCAGCGTAGTGGGACAGGGGTTGGAGACCCAGTACTTC.

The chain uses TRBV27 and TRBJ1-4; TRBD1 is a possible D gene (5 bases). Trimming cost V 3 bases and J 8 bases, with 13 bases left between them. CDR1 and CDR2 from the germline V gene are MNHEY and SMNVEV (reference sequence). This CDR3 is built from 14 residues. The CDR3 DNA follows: TGTGCCAGCAGTTTCGGAAGGGGTGGCGAAAAACTGTTTTTT. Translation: CASSFGRGGEKLFF.

In DNA form, the CDR3 reads TGTGCCAGCAGTTACTCTGGCAGGGGGTTCGGGGAGCTGTTTTTT. Its protein is CASSYSGRGFGELFF. The chain recombines TRBV6-5 with TRBJ2-2; 7 nucleotides align to TRBD1. Germline V lookup: CDR1 MNHEY, CDR2 SVGAGI. With 0 bases clipped from V and 7 bases from J, the junction kept 5 bases outside the gene matches. The CDR3 is 15 residues long.

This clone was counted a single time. In DNA form, the CDR3 reads TGTGCCAGTAATCGGGGACAGGGCCCGAACACTGAAGCTTTCTTT. Protein sequence: CASNRGQGPNTEAFF. The V and J genes are TRBV19 and TRBJ1-1; 9 nucleotides agree with TRBD1. The J segment lost 1 base and the V segment lost 7 bases, leaving 7 bases of the junction unmatched. This CDR3 is 15 amino acids long. The germline gives CDR1 LNHDA, CDR2 SQIVND (reference sequence).

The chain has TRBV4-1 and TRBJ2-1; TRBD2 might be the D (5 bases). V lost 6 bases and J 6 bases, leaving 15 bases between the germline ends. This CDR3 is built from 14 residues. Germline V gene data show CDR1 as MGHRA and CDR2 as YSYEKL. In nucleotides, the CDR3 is TGCGCCAGCAGTAACAGTCCAGCGGTCAATGAGCAGTTCTTC. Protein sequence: CASSNSPAVNEQFF.

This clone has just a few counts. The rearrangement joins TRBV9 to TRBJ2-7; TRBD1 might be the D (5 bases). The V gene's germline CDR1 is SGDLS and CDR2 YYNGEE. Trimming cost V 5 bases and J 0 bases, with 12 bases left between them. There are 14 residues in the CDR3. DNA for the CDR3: TGTGCCAGCAGTACAGGCCCTAGCTCCTACGAGCAGTACTTC. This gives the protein CASSTGPSSYEQYF. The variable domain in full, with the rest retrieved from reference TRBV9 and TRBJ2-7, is DSGVTQTPKHLITATGQRVTLRCSPRSGDLSVYWYQQSLDQGLQFLIQYYNGEERAKGNILERFSAQQFPDLHSELNLSSLELGDSALYFCASSTGPSSYEQYFGPGTRLTVT.

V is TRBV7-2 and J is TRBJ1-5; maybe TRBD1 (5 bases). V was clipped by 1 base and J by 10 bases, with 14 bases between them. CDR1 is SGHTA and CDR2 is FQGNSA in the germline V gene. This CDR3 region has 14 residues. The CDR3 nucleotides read TGTGCCAGCAGCTTAGGGCAGGGCTCGGGCCCCCAGCATTTT. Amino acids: CASSLGQGSGPQHF. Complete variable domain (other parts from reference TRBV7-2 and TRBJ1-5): GAGVSQSPSNKVTEKGKDVELRCDPISGHTALYWYRQSLGQGLEFLIYFQGNSAPDKSGLPSDRFSAERTGGSVSTLTIQRTQQEDSAVYLCASSLGQGSGPQHFGDGTRLSIL.

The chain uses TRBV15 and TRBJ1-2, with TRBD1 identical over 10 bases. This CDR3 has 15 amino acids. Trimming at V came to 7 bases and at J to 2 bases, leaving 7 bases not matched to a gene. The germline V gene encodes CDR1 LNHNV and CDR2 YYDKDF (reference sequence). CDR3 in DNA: TGTGCCACCACCAAAGGGACAGGGGTGAACTATGGCTACACCTTC. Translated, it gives CATTKGTGVNYGYTF.

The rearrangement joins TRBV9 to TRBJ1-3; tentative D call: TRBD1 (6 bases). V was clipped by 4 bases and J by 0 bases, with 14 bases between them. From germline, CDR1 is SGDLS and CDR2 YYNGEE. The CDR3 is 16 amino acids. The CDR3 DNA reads TGTGCCAGCAGCCGACAGGTGGGGAGCTCTGGAAACACCATATATTTT. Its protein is CASSRQVGSSGNTIYF.